What follows is one T cell receptor (beta chain) and its context. Antigen unknown. The data originate from a study of PD-L1 blockade in urothelial cancer. J gave up 1 base and V 1 base, and 5 bases lay outside the gene matches. The CDR3 length is 17 residues. The germline CDR1 and CDR2 sequences are LGHNA and YNFKEQ. Broader study findings: Where pretreatment blood TCR clonality fell below the median, better survival was predicted.

Generated by immunoSEQ multiplex PCR, the TCRdb table keeps only in-frame clones and is missing some. This table holds about 52,000 clones, approximately 84% found once. The diagnosis in patients was locally advanced or metastatic urothelial carcinoma. V and J are TRBV4-2 and TRBJ2-1; the match to TRBD2 covers 9 bases. Source: PBMCs, taken around atezolizumab (anti-PD-L1) treatment. This sequence originates from a man in his forties with urothelial cancer. Here the CDR3 DNA reads TGTGCCAGCAGCCAAGGGGGGGCGGGAGGGTCCTACAATGAGCAGTTCTTC. Translation gives CASSQGGAGGSYNEQFF.